This passage covers 24 T cell receptor beta chains from one sample sequenced in a study of CD8 T cells in Susac syndrome. Reverse transcription of roughly 0.5 to 1 ug RNA was performed with random hexamers. TCRdb passed the immunoSEQ multiplex PCR reads through MiXCR, listing each CDR3 protein once. The data hold about 140,000 distinct CDR3 sequences, with about 95% observed a single time. Sequences were obtained from CD4+ T cells from PBMCs. These receptors were obtained from a human donor with Susac syndrome.

The rearrangement links TRBV29-1 to TRBJ1-2; 8 positions agree with TRBD1. Germline assignment: CDR1 SQVTM and CDR2 ANQGSEA. The CDR3 length is 14 residues. J was trimmed by 2 bases and V by 6 bases; bases with no gene match: 8. The CDR3 nucleotides are TGCAGCGTCCAAAGACAGGGGACGAACTATGGCTACACCTTC. Residues: CSVQRQGTNYGYTF.

The chain carries TRBV7-2 and TRBJ2-3, with TRBD2 matching 13 bases. Germline lookup yields CDR1 SGHTA and CDR2 FQGNSA. J was trimmed by 5 bases and V by 6 bases; bases with no gene match: 8. The CDR3 is made up of 16 amino acids. This CDR3 reads CASSYRLAGGQDTQYF. CDR3 nucleotides: TGTGCCAGCAGTTACCGACTAGCGGGAGGTCAAGATACGCAGTATTTT.

This clonotype occurred once. The J gene is TRBJ2-1, the V gene TRBV12-3 or TRBV12-4; 7 nucleotides align to TRBD1. The CDR3 consists of 14 residues. V lost 5 bases, J lost 9 bases, and 10 bases stayed unmatched. CDR3 residues: CASSPLTGLVEQFF. In DNA, the CDR3 is TGTGCCAGCAGTCCGCTGACAGGGTTGGTTGAGCAGTTCTTC.

The V and J genes are TRBV10-3 and TRBJ1-2, with D perhaps TRBD1 (5 bases). CDR3 size: 16 residues. Trimming took off 2 bases at V and 8 bases at J, with 21 bases between the two ends. Germline V gene lookup returns CDR1 ENHRY and CDR2 SYGVKD. DNA for the CDR3: TGTGCCATCAGTGAGGTCCGGGACGCGGGAGTCCGAGGCTACACCTTC. This translates into CAISEVRDAGVRGYTF.

The chain carries TRBV15 and TRBJ2-7; 9 bases map to TRBD1. Trimming at V came to 2 bases and at J to 6 bases, leaving 11 bases not matched to a gene. Germline CDR1 and CDR2: LNHNV and YYDKDF (reference sequence). The CDR3 contains 16 residues. The CDR3 DNA follows: TGTGCCACCAGCAGAAGGACAGGGGTGGTGTCGGCCGAGCAGTACTTC. It yields the protein CATSRRTGVVSAEQYF.

This rearrangement joins TRBV4-1 to TRBJ2-1; 10 bases line up with TRBD2. The V and J ends lost 3 bases and 7 bases, in that order; junction bases with no gene match: 18. The CDR3 runs 19 residues. CDR1 MGHRA and CDR2 YSYEKL come from the germline V gene. The CDR3 loop reads CASSQFSPASGLARNEQFF. Written as DNA, the CDR3 is TGCGCCAGCAGCCAGTTCTCACCGGCCTCGGGACTAGCGCGAAATGAGCAGTTCTTC.

This chain joins TRBV5-1 and TRBJ2-5; a possible D gene is TRBD1 (5 bases). The V gene lost 3 bases and the J gene lost 2 bases, with 11 bases spanning the gap. CDR3 length: 14 residues. Germline CDR1 and CDR2: SGHRS and YFSETQ. CDR3 DNA sequence: TGCGCCAGCAGCTGGGCCCGGACACAAGAGACCCAGTACTTC. Translation gives CASSWARTQETQYF. Drawing the rest from reference TRBV5-1 and TRBJ2-5, the complete variable domain is KAGVTQTPRYLIKTRGQQVTLSCSPISGHRSVSWYQQTPGQGLQFLFEYFSETQRNKGNFPGRFSGRQFSNSRSEMNVSTLELGDSALYLCASSWARTQETQYFGPGTRLLVL.

The chain is built from TRBV30 and TRBJ2-3; D remains ambiguous. Germline V lookup: CDR1 GTSNPN, CDR2 SVGIG (reference sequence). The length of the CDR3 is 11 residues. The V end lost 4 bases, the J end lost 5 bases, and 7 bases lay between the germline ends. The CDR3: CAWNARDTQYF. In DNA, the CDR3 is TGTGCCTGGAATGCAAGAGATACGCAGTATTTT. The whole variable domain, remainder taken from reference TRBV30 and TRBJ2-3, is SQTIHQWPATLVQPVGSPLSLECTVEGTSNPNLYWYRQAAGRGLQLLFYSVGIGQISSEVPQNLSASRPQDRQFILSSKKLLLSDSGFYLCAWNARDTQYFGPGTRLTVL.

The chain employs TRBV9 and TRBJ2-3; TRBD2 agrees at 10 bases. CDR1 is SGDLS and CDR2 is YYNGEE in the germline V gene. CDR3 length: 15 residues. The V gene end was trimmed by 3 bases and the J gene end by 6 bases; junction bases not matched to a gene: 7. CDR3 amino acids: CASSASGSSGDTQYF. The CDR3 coding sequence is TGTGCCAGCAGCGCTAGCGGGAGTTCGGGGGATACGCAGTATTTT.

This rearrangement joins TRBV5-4 to TRBJ1-1; 8 nucleotides match TRBD1. The germline V gene encodes CDR1 SGHNT and CDR2 YYREEE (reference sequence). CDR3 length: 15 amino acids. Unmatched junction bases numbered 8, after V lost 3 bases and J lost 4 bases. The CDR3 DNA is TGTGCCAGCAGCTCCGGGGTTACAGGGGGCACTGAAGCTTTCTTT. This codes for CASSSGVTGGTEAFF.

V gene TRBV3-1 combines with J gene TRBJ1-5; D unclear. V shed 4 bases and J shed 7 bases, with 14 bases lying between them. The germline gives CDR1 LGHDT, CDR2 YNNKEL (reference sequence). This CDR3 is built from 14 residues. CDR3 region: CASSPTVTGQPQHF. The CDR3 region has the DNA TGTGCCAGCAGCCCCACGGTGACCGGACAGCCCCAGCATTTT.

This clonotype occurred once. The chain carries TRBV3-1 and TRBJ2-1; maybe TRBD1 (6 bases). Germline V gene lookup returns CDR1 LGHDT and CDR2 YNNKEL (reference sequence). The CDR3 runs to 16 residues. V shed 3 bases and J shed 5 bases, with 17 bases lying between them. The CDR3 here is CASSQGRTDLNNEQFF. The CDR3 DNA sequence: TGTGCCAGCAGCCAGGGGCGGACAGATCTCAACAATGAGCAGTTCTTC.

The chain couples TRBV9 to TRBJ2-7; TRBD1 matches at 8 bases. Germline-derived CDR1 and CDR2 are SGDLS and YYNGEE. Unmatched junction bases numbered 0, after V lost 7 bases and J lost 3 bases. This CDR3 is built from 11 residues. The CDR3 loop is CASGQGYEQYF. CDR3 nucleotide sequence: TGTGCCAGCGGACAGGGCTACGAGCAGTACTTC.

V gene TRBV20-1 combines with J gene TRBJ2-5, with D possibly TRBD2 on 5 matching bases. The V and J ends lost 0 bases and 4 bases respectively, with 12 bases between them. The CDR3 has 14 residues. Per the germline V gene, CDR1 is DFQATT and CDR2 is SNEGSKA (reference sequence). The CDR3 loop reads CSARDFGSRETQYF. For the CDR3, the DNA is TGCAGTGCTAGAGATTTTGGGAGTCGAGAGACCCAGTACTTC.

The chain uses TRBV7-9 and TRBJ1-2; 9 nucleotides agree with TRBD1. This CDR3 contains 15 residues. Per the germline V gene, CDR1 is SEHNR and CDR2 is FQNEAQ (reference sequence). Trimming took 0 bases from V and 7 from J; bases not matched to a gene: 6. The CDR3 here is CASSLAIRDRAGYTF. The DNA for the CDR3 is TGTGCCAGCAGCTTAGCGATACGGGACAGGGCTGGCTACACCTTC.

The CDR3 nucleotides read TGTGCCAGCAGTCCACTCGGGGAGACCGTTTCTGAGACCCAGTACTTC. It codes for CASSPLGETVSETQYF. V gene TRBV12-3 or TRBV12-4 combines with J gene TRBJ2-5; D perhaps matches TRBD2 (5 bases). There are 16 residues in the CDR3. The V end was cut by 5 bases, the J end by 5 bases, with 21 bases between.

The chain has TRBV15 and TRBJ2-1, with TRBD2 matching 10 bases. Germline loops: CDR1 LNHNV, CDR2 YYDKDF (reference sequence). The V gene end was trimmed by 2 bases and the J gene end by 4 bases; junction bases not matched to a gene: 5. This CDR3 has 16 amino acids. CDR3 nucleotides: TGTGCCACCAGCAGATCCGGGACTAGCGCTTACAATGAGCAGTTCTTC. Translation gives CATSRSGTSAYNEQFF.

V gene TRBV20-1 combines with J gene TRBJ2-5; 7 bases agree with TRBD1. Germline CDR1 is DFQATT and CDR2 is SNEGSKA (reference sequence). This CDR3 is built from 14 residues. Losses at the gene ends were 3 bases for V and 4 bases for J; bases not matched to a gene: 8. The CDR3 DNA is TGCAGTGCTAGCCCCTCCCCAGGGGGAGAGACCCAGTACTTC. Amino acids: CSASPSPGGETQYF.

A single count supports this clonotype. The chain couples TRBV5-1 to TRBJ2-7; TRBD1 is a possible D gene (6 bases). V lost 3 bases to trimming and J lost 1 base, with 11 bases between them. Germline values: CDR1 SGHRS, CDR2 YFSETQ. The CDR3 contains 14 residues. This CDR3 is CASSSRDISYEQYF. The CDR3 bases are TGCGCCAGCAGCTCCCGGGACATTTCCTACGAGCAGTACTTC. Full variable domain (rest looked up from reference TRBV5-1 and TRBJ2-7): KAGVTQTPRYLIKTRGQQVTLSCSPISGHRSVSWYQQTPGQGLQFLFEYFSETQRNKGNFPGRFSGRQFSNSRSEMNVSTLELGDSALYLCASSSRDISYEQYFGPGTRLTVT.

CDR3 residues: CASSFAGARYEQYF. CDR3 coding DNA: TGTGCCAGCAGTTTCGCAGGGGCCAGATACGAGCAGTACTTC. V gene TRBV28 combines with J gene TRBJ2-7; D perhaps matches TRBD1 (6 bases). CDR1 MDHEN and CDR2 SYDVKM come from the germline V gene. The ends were cut back, 3 bases at V and 4 bases at J, with 13 bases in the middle. This CDR3 contains 14 residues. The full variable domain, rest sourced from reference TRBV28 and TRBJ2-7, is DVKVTQSSRYLVKRTGEKVFLECVQDMDHENMFWYRQDPGLGLRLIYFSYDVKMKEKGDIPEGYSVSREKKERFSLILESASTNQTSMYLCASSFAGARYEQYFGPGTRLTVT.

This clonotype has only one observation. The chain links TRBV7-2 to TRBJ2-3; 7 positions match TRBD1. This CDR3 is built from 16 residues. V trimming: 5 bases; J trimming: 6 bases; junction bases outside the gene matches: 14. CDR1 and CDR2 (germline): SGHTA, FQGNSA. The CDR3 region is CASSVGTANLGDTQYF. For the CDR3, the DNA is TGTGCCAGCAGCGTCGGGACAGCGAACCTGGGGGATACGCAGTATTTT.

This clonotype was observed a few times. CDR3 in DNA: TGCAGTGCTAGAGGGGCAGGGGGCCACGAGCAGTACTTC. It encodes CSARGAGGHEQYF. The chain has TRBV20-1 and TRBJ2-7, with 8 bases aligning to TRBD1. This CDR3 spans 13 amino acids. Germline V gene lookup returns CDR1 DFQATT and CDR2 SNEGSKA (reference sequence). Trimming removed 1 base from V and 5 bases from J; junction bases left unmatched: 4.

The V and J genes are TRBV9 and TRBJ1-6, with 7 positions matching TRBD1. The CDR3 is 15 amino acids. J was trimmed by 7 bases and V by 4 bases; bases with no gene match: 8. The germline CDR1 and CDR2 sequences are SGDLS and YYNGEE. This CDR3 reads CASSNHRGSNSPLHF. For the CDR3, the DNA is TGTGCCAGCAGCAACCACAGGGGATCCAATTCACCCCTCCACTTT.

This sequence joins TRBV5-1 and TRBJ1-2, with 9 bases lining up with TRBD1. After removal of 3 bases from V and 7 bases from J, the junction contained 7 bases not matched to a gene. Germline assignment: CDR1 SGHRS and CDR2 YFSETQ. The CDR3 is made up of 14 amino acids. The CDR3 sequence is CASSSGQGRSGYTF. CDR3 in DNA: TGCGCCAGCAGCTCGGGACAGGGACGGAGTGGCTACACCTTC.